This T cell receptor beta chain was profiled in a study of untreated major depressive disorder (dated by TCRdb to 2017 to 2018). Concerning the study at large: In this cross-sectional case-control comparison, antidepressant-free major depressive disorder patients and individually matched non-depressed controls were compared on T cell phenotype and TCR repertoire. Differences in Vbeta 5.1, Vbeta 11 and Vbeta 22 usage observed by flow cytometry in the whole cohort were followed up by sequencing.

Concerning this clone: The clone's antigen remains unknown. No qualities accompany the bases; no much larger clone lies one base away.

General study outcomes and caveats: Strict matching and exclusion criteria produced a comparatively small study sample, limiting generalizability of findings. In the sequencing data, TRBV25-01 and TRBV02-01 usage was found to follow the flow-cytometry pattern, although statistical significance was not reached. The top five TRBV05-01 clones in every sequenced subject were all private clones. Higher TRBV05-01 (Vbeta 5.1) usage among CD4+ T cells of depressed patients compared with controls was confirmed by sequencing, with p = 0.040 in a one-tailed test. For the sequencing comparisons, one-tailed planned tests were applied to only three Vbeta families that had been selected in advance.

The trim is 5 bases for V and 0 bases for J, with a gap of 5 bases between the germline ends. CDR1 and CDR2, looked up from the germline V gene, are SGHAT and FQNNGV. The CDR3, from cysteine to phenylalanine, totals 12 residues. The only DNA kept is the CDR3, 36 bases in frame from the first base. Each depressed patient was pairwise matched to a non-depressed control for sex, age, current smoking status and body mass index. Every participant in the study was of European descent. Controls scored 5 or less on the Quick Inventory of Depressive Symptoms-Self Report and had no mood disorder, either currently or at any point in their lifetime. Participants were excluded if they had major medical conditions, Axis I/II comorbidities, regular medication or illicit drug use, or weekly alcohol intake above 100 g. Approximately 29 ml of peripheral blood was collected into EDTA tubes from each participant. Thawed PBMCs underwent magnetic negative selection with the BD IMag Human CD4 T Lymphocyte Enrichment Set to purify CD4+ T cells. Flow cytometry confirmed that the CD4+ enrichment method typically gave about 96% purity. A subgroup of a few case-control pairs, chosen blind to chemokine receptor expression and flow-cytometric repertoire skewing results, underwent TCRbeta sequencing. Every blood sample was taken in the morning at 8:00 a.m., after which PBMCs were separated out using Ficoll-Hypaque gradient centrifugation. PBMCs were cryopreserved by gradual cooling to -80 degrees C and were kept in liquid nitrogen until assay.

The Qiagen DNeasy Blood and Tissue Kit was used to extract total genomic DNA from the purified CD4+ T cells. Using immunoSEQ immunosequencing protocols, the TCRbeta CDR3 region, as defined by IMGT, was amplified and sequenced. Concerning the study's data processing: The immunoSEQ service preprocessed the raw sequence data to correct PCR and sequencing errors. After being loaded into the immunoSEQ Analyzer, the data underwent further analysis with VDJtools v1.0.7. The paired Wilcoxon signed-rank test was applied to assess differences between patients and controls. TCRdb re-hosts the immuneACCESS table, in-frame sequences only. Its copies lack some clones; in the studies checked, an unresolved V gene accounts for under half of them, and the cause for the rest is not known. For V, J and clone size, that table is used; D and trimming come from the DNA. The sample table records 20,000 to 25,000 clones; roughly 86% of these occur just once. Clones ranked in the top ten supply around 4.9% of the sample.

The specimen sequenced was CD4+ T cells from PBMCs. The V and J segments used are TRBV11-2 and TRBJ2-7, with the D segment identity uncertain. The receptor was isolated from a woman aged 30 to 39 in good health. In nucleotide form, the sequence is TGTGCCAGCAGCCCCACCTCCTACGAGCAGTACTTC. This sequence encodes CASSPTSYEQYF. When the CDR3 is completed using the reference TRBV11-2 and TRBJ2-7 genes on either side, the full variable domain is EAGVAQSPRYKIIEKRQSVAFWCNPISGHATLYWYQQILGQGPKLLIQFQNNGVVDDSQLPKDRFSAERLKGVDSTLKIQPAKLEDSAVYLCASSPTSYEQYFGPGTRLTVT.